These T cell receptor beta chains were read from a single sample in a study of T cell responses to AZD1222 COVID-19 vaccine. Measured with immunoSEQ multiplex PCR; TCRdb has only the in-frame clones, and not every one. The sample consists of 110,000 to 150,000 clones, roughly 92% of them appearing once. The sequencing here drew on peripheral blood, taken on day 0 of AZD1222 vaccination. The receptor set was obtained from an adult in good health. CDR3s leave out the opening cysteine and the closing phenylalanine or tryptophan. Fields, in order: V gene, CDR3 protein.

v_gene: TRBV28; CDR3aa: ASSFGNYEQY
v_gene: TRBV5-5; CDR3aa: ASSPQESYEQY
v_gene: TRBV18; CDR3aa: ASSPPTGWYGYT
v_gene: TRBV3-1/TRBV3-2; CDR3aa: ASSRGPRGIHEQY
v_gene: TRBV19; CDR3aa: ASSSPTGRIGELF
v_gene: TRBV5-8; CDR3aa: ASSSDPNSGNTIY
v_gene: TRBV11-2; CDR3aa: ASSPLQGFDYGYT
v_gene: TRBV11-1; CDR3aa: ASSRELMNTEAF
v_gene: TRBV28; CDR3aa: ASSILPRDRNT
v_gene: TRBV2; CDR3aa: ASSDPRSTGELF
v_gene: TRBV9; CDR3aa: ASSVGSDSEKLF
v_gene: TRBV4-2; CDR3aa: ASSQLADTDTQY
v_gene: TRBV28; CDR3aa: ASSSSGSYEQY
v_gene: TRBV3-1/TRBV3-2; CDR3aa: ASSYSRGNGSKNIQY
v_gene: TRBV10-3; CDR3aa: AISLDSSYNSPLH
v_gene: TRBV15; CDR3aa: ATSRGPSSYEQY
v_gene: TRBV29-1; CDR3aa: SADVGETEAF
v_gene: TRBV10-3; CDR3aa: AISGENTEAF
v_gene: TRBV19; CDR3aa: ASRATNSGNTIY
v_gene: TRBV9; CDR3aa: ASSVVPDTQY
v_gene: TRBV11-2; CDR3aa: ASSLTVNQETQY
v_gene: TRBV12-5; CDR3aa: ASGLGQITGELF
v_gene: TRBV4-1; CDR3aa: ASSPDLAGLYNEQF
v_gene: TRBV5-4; CDR3aa: ASTQLGVRVSSGANVLT
v_gene: TRBV28; CDR3aa: ASSLLLDKTYNEQF
v_gene: TRBV4-2; CDR3aa: ASSQGLGADYGYT
v_gene: TRBV6-5; CDR3aa: ASSRTWGRVYEQY
v_gene: TRBV19; CDR3aa: ASSTSGTGDTEAF
v_gene: TRBV11-2; CDR3aa: ASSPPTGYGYT
v_gene: TRBV7-8; CDR3aa: ASSPWTGVSNTGELF
v_gene: TRBV5-1; CDR3aa: ASSQQGDGNTIY
v_gene: TRBV19; CDR3aa: ASSNRGTRGSNQPQH
v_gene: TRBV6-4; CDR3aa: ASSESSGAPVYEQY
v_gene: TRBV27; CDR3aa: ASSFHFQSDGSLNEKLF
v_gene: TRBV18; CDR3aa: ASSGTKGLLTEAF
v_gene: TRBV3-1/TRBV3-2; CDR3aa: ASTPGTSSYEQY
v_gene: TRBV2; CDR3aa: ASSEWTAYGYT
v_gene: TRBV3-1/TRBV3-2; CDR3aa: ASSQPGLAGGFDTQY
v_gene: TRBV10-1; CDR3aa: ASNLGGDTQY
v_gene: TRBV18; CDR3aa: ASSPFTPNTGELF
v_gene: TRBV7-9; CDR3aa: ASSLTAGAGEQY
v_gene: TRBV30; CDR3aa: AWSVPDRRNQPQH
v_gene: TRBV7-9; CDR3aa: ASSLGENTEAF
v_gene: TRBV27; CDR3aa: ASSPDGWGYHGYT
v_gene: TRBV7-9; CDR3aa: ASSPGRLNTEAF
v_gene: TRBV28; CDR3aa: ASSLYGGGLNEKLF
v_gene: TRBV18; CDR3aa: ASSPPGQVTTEAF
v_gene: TRBV7-9; CDR3aa: ASTQVNSPLH
v_gene: TRBV4-1; CDR3aa: ASSQAVPGHHEQY
v_gene: TRBV24-1; CDR3aa: ATSGTRGPTEQF
v_gene: TRBV6-5; CDR3aa: ASRPGTESTDTQY
v_gene: TRBV19; CDR3aa: ASSPNRMAPQETQY
v_gene: TRBV19; CDR3aa: ASSPASGDYNEQF
v_gene: TRBV29-1; CDR3aa: SVVLAGEGNEQF
v_gene: TRBV3-1/TRBV3-2; CDR3aa: ASSPGTGAQH
v_gene: TRBV3-1/TRBV3-2; CDR3aa: ASSPGQGPYEQY
v_gene: TRBV30; CDR3aa: AWSVLEAGLVYNEQF